Listed below are T cell receptor beta chains from one sample, sequenced in a study of blood T cell repertoires in COVID-19. The method was immunoSEQ multiplex PCR; TCRdb's version includes in-frame clones alone and lacks a portion of them. The table has about 100,000 clones, about four fifths seen once. Source material: peripheral blood. Every receptor here comes from a man aged 35-49 years with active or convalescent COVID-19. CDR3s include the opening cysteine and the closing phenylalanine or tryptophan. D genes are given only for firm matches. Part of the rows lack a size; the others show once, few, many or a class for expanded clones.

D gene: TRBD2; V gene: TRBV3-1/TRBV3-2; clone size: -; J gene: TRBJ2-5; CDR3 DNA: TGTGCCAGCAGCCGAAGATGGGCTGAGTTGGGGAGGGACCAGTACTTC; CDR3 protein: CASSRRWAELGRDQYF
D gene: TRBD1; V gene: TRBV10-3; clone size: -; J gene: TRBJ1-2; CDR3 DNA: TGTGCCATCAGTGAGTCATGGACAGGGGGCTACACCTTC; CDR3 protein: CAISESWTGGYTF
D gene: -; V gene: TRBV5-1; clone size: -; J gene: TRBJ2-6; CDR3 DNA: TGCGCCAGCAGCATAGGACATACCACCTCTGGGGCCAACGTCCTGACTTTC; CDR3 protein: CASSIGHTTSGANVLTF
D gene: -; V gene: TRBV6-6; clone size: -; J gene: TRBJ2-7; CDR3 DNA: TGTGCCTCGGGGGATCCCTCCTACGAGCAGTACTTC; CDR3 protein: CASGDPSYEQYF
D gene: -; V gene: TRBV5-1; clone size: -; J gene: TRBJ1-1; CDR3 DNA: TGCGCCAGCAGCTTGACTACCGGGACACTGAACACTGAAGCTTTCTTT; CDR3 protein: CASSLTTGTLNTEAFF
D gene: -; V gene: TRBV6-5; clone size: -; J gene: TRBJ2-7; CDR3 DNA: TGTGCCAGCAGATGGGGGCTTACTCCATCCGAGCAGTACTTC; CDR3 protein: CASRWGLTPSEQYF
D gene: TRBD2; V gene: TRBV3-1/TRBV3-2; clone size: -; J gene: TRBJ2-7; CDR3 DNA: TGTGCCAGCAGCCTCGCCTCTAGCGGGGGGTCCTACGAGCAGTACTTC; CDR3 protein: CASSLASSGGSYEQYF
D gene: TRBD2; V gene: TRBV9; clone size: once; J gene: TRBJ2-5; CDR3 DNA: TGTGCCAGCAGCGTTATAGCGGGGGGGCTTGAGACCCAGTACTTC; CDR3 protein: CASSVIAGGLETQYF
D gene: TRBD2; V gene: TRBV3-1/TRBV3-2; clone size: -; J gene: TRBJ2-3; CDR3 DNA: TGTGCCAGTAGAGGGAGGGCAGATACGCAGTATTTT; CDR3 protein: CASRGRADTQYF
D gene: TRBD2; V gene: TRBV7-2; clone size: -; J gene: TRBJ2-5; CDR3 DNA: TGTGCCAGCAGCCGCGCTAGCGGGGGGCGCCAAGAGACCCAGTACTTC; CDR3 protein: CASSRASGGRQETQYF
D gene: -; V gene: TRBV12-3/TRBV12-4; clone size: -; J gene: TRBJ2-3; CDR3 DNA: TGTGCCAGCAGTTTATCGGGAGATACGCAGTATTTT; CDR3 protein: CASSLSGDTQYF
D gene: -; V gene: TRBV18; clone size: -; J gene: TRBJ2-1; CDR3 DNA: TGTGCCAGCTCACGTCAGGGGTGGAATGAGCAGTTCTTC; CDR3 protein: CASSRQGWNEQFF
D gene: -; V gene: TRBV7-6; clone size: -; J gene: TRBJ2-1; CDR3 DNA: TGTGCCAGCAGAGGAGGATCGGAGTACAATGAGCAGTTCTTC; CDR3 protein: CASRGGSEYNEQFF